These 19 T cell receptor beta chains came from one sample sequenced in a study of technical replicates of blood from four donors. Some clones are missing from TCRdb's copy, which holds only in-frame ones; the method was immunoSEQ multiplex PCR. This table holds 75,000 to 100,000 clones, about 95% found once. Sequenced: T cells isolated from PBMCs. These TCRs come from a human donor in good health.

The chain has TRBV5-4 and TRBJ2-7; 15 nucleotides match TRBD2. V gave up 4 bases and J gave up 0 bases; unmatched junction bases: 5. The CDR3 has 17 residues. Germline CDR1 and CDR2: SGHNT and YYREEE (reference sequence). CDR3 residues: CASSGGTSGRFSYEQYF. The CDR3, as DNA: TGTGCCAGCAGCGGTGGGACTAGCGGGAGGTTCTCCTACGAGCAGTACTTC.

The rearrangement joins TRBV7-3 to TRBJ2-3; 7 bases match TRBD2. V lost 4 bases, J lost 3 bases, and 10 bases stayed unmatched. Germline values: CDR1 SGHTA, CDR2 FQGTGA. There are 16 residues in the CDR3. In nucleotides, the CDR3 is TGTGCCAGCAGCTCCTTAGCGGGCGGAAGGACAGATACGCAGTATTTT. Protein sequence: CASSSLAGGRTDTQYF.

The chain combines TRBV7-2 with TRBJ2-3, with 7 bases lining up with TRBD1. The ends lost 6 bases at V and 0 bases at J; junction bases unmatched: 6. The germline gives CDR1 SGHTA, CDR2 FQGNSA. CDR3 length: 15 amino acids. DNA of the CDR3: TGTGCCAGCAGTTACAGGGGCGCTAGCACAGATACGCAGTATTTT. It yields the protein CASSYRGASTDTQYF.

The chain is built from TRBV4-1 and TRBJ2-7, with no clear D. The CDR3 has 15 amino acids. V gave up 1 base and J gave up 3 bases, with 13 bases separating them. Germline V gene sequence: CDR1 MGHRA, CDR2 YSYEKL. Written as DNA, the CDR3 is TGCGCCAGCAGCCAAGTGAACAATGGTTTCTACGAGCAGTACTTC. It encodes CASSQVNNGFYEQYF.

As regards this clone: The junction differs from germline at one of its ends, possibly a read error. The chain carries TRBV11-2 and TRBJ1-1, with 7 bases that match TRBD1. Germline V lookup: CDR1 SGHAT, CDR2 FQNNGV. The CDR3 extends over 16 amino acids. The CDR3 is CASSSPRGTVNAEAFF. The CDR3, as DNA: TGTGCCAGCAGCTCCCCCCGTGGGACAGTGAACGCTGAAGCTTTCTTT.

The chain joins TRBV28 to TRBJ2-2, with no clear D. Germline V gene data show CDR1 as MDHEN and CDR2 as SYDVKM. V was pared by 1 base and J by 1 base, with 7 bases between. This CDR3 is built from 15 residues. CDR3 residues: CASSLFLWNTGELFF. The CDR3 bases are TGTGCCAGCAGTTTATTTTTATGGAACACCGGGGAGCTGTTTTTT.

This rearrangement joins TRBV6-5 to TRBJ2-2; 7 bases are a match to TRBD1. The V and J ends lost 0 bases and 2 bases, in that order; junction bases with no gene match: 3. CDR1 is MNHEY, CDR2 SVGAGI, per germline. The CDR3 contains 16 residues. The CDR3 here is CASSYSGTVNTGELFF. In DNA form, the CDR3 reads TGTGCCAGCAGTTACTCCGGGACAGTCAACACCGGGGAGCTGTTTTTT.

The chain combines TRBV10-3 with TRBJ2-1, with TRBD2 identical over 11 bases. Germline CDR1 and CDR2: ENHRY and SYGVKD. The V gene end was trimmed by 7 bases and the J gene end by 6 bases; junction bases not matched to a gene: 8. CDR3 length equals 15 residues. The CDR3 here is CAITVSGRAGNEQFF. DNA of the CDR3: TGTGCCATCACGGTTAGCGGGAGGGCCGGCAATGAGCAGTTCTTC.

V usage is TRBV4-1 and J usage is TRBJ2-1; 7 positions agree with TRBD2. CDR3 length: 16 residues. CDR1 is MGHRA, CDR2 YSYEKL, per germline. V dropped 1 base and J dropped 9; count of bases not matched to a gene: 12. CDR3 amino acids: CASSQGMGLTFAEQFF. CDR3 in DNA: TGCGCCAGCAGCCAAGGGATGGGACTAACCTTTGCTGAGCAGTTCTTC.

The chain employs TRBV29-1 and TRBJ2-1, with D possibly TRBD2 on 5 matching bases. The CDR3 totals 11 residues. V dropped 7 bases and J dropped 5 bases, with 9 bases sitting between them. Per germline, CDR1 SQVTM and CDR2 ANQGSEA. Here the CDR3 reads CSAGLNNEQFF. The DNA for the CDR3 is TGCAGCGCCGGACTTAACAATGAGCAGTTCTTC.

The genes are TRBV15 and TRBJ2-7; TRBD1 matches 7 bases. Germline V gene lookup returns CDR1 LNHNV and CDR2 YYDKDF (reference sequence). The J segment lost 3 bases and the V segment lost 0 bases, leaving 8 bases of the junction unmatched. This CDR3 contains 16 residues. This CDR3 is CATSRETGLFYYEQYF. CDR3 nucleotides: TGTGCCACCAGCAGAGAGACAGGGTTATTTTACTACGAGCAGTACTTC.

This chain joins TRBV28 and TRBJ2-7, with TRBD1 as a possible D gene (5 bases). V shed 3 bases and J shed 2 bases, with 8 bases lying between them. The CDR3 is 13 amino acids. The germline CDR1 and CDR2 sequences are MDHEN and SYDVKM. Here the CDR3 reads CASSFAGPYEQYF. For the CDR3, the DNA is TGTGCCAGCAGTTTTGCAGGGCCCTACGAGCAGTACTTC.

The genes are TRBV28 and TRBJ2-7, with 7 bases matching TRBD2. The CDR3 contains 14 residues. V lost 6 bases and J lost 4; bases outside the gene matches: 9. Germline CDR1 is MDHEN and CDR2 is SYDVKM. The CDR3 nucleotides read TGTGCCAGCAGGCCGGGACTATACTTATACGAGCAGTACTTC. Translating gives CASRPGLYLYEQYF.

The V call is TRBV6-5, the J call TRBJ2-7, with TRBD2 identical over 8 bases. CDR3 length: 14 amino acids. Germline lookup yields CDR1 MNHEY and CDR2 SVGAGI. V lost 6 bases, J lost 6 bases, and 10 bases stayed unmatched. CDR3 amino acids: CASSPPGGWSEQYF. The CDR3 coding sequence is TGTGCCAGCAGCCCCCCGGGAGGGTGGAGCGAGCAGTACTTC.

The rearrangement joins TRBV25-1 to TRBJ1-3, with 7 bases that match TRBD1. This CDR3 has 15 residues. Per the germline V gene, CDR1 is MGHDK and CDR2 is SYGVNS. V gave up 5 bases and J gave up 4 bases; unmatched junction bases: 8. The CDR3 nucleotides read TGTGCCAGCAGTCATGACAGGGTTAGGGGAAACACCATATATTTT. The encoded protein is CASSHDRVRGNTIYF.

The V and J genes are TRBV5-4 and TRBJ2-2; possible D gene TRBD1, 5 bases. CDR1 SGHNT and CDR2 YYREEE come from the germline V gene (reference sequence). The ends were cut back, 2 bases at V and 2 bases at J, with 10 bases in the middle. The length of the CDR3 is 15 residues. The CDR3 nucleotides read TGTGCCAGCAGCTTTCAGGGAACTAACACCGGGGAGCTGTTTTTT. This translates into CASSFQGTNTGELFF.

CDR3 DNA: TGTGCCAGCAGTTCCTACAGGAACACCGGGGAGCTGTTTTTT. Translation gives CASSSYRNTGELFF. This chain links TRBV27 with TRBJ2-2; D unresolved. The CDR3 spans 14 residues. The V gene's germline CDR1 is MNHEY and CDR2 SMNVEV (reference sequence). V lost 4 bases and J lost 1, with 7 bases in between.

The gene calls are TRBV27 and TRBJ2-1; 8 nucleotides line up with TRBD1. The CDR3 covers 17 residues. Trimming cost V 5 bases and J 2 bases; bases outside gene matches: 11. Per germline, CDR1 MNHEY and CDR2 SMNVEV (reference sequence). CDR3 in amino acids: CASSTQGASAAYNEQFF. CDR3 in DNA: TGTGCCAGCAGTACCCAGGGGGCTAGCGCAGCCTACAATGAGCAGTTCTTC.

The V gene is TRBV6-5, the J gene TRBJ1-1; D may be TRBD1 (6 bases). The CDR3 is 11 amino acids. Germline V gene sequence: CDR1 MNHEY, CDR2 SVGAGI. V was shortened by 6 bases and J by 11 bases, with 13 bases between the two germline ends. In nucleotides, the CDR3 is TGTGCCAGCAGAGCAGGGGTTAGCGCTTTCTTT. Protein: CASRAGVSAFF.